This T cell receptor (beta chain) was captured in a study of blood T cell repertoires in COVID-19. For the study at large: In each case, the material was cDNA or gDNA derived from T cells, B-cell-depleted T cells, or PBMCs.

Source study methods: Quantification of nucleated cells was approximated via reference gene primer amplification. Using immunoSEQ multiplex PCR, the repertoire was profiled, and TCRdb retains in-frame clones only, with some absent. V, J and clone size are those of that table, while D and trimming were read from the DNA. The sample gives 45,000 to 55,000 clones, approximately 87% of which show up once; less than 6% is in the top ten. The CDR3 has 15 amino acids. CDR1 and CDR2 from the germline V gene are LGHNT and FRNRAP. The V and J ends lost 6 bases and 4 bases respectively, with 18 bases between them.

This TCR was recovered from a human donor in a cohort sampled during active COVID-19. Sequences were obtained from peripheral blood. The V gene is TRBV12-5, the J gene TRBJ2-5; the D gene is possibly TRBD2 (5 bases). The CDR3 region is CASGPFDLGGETQYF. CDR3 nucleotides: TGTGCTAGTGGCCCGTTTGACCTAGGAGGAGAGACCCAGTACTTC.